The clone carrying this T cell receptor (beta chain) was observed a handful of times. Its antigen is unidentified. These data belong to a study of CD8 T cells in ankylosing spondylitis. TCRdb fed the 5' RACE reads into MiXCR, producing one record per CDR3 protein. The sample consists of fewer than 250,000 distinct CDR3 sequences, 15% to 20% of them appearing once. The V end was cut by 3 bases, the J end by 5 bases, with 10 bases between. The CDR3 is 13 residues long. Findings and limits, study-wide: Within peripheral blood, clones linked to disease were CD8+ and relatively rare. In ankylosing spondylitis blood, a motif of several highly homologous TCR beta variants appeared characteristic.

The sequence came from a male donor with ankylosing spondylitis. The rearrangement links TRBV12-3 or TRBV12-4 to TRBJ2-5, with D possibly TRBD1 on 5 matching bases. The sequenced material came from blood, either unsorted or a sorted T cell fraction (not recorded which). For the CDR3, the DNA is TGTGCCAGCAGTTTTAGGGGTTTTGAGACCCAGTACTTC. This sequence encodes CASSFRGFETQYF.